Below, 28 T cell receptor beta chains from the same sample are listed, as sequenced in a study of cytomegalovirus exposure and HLA in healthy donors. Vbeta (60) and Jbeta (13) primers were used in the PCR. Clones were sequenced by immunoSEQ multiplex PCR, and TCRdb holds only the in-frame ones, with some missing. The sample records fewer than 70,000 clones, 73% being singletons. The source material was PBMCs. These receptor sequences come from a man between 45 and 60 years old in good health and CMV-seronegative.

V gene TRBV2 combines with J gene TRBJ1-5; TRBD1 is a possible D gene (5 bases). The ends were cut back, 4 bases at V and 6 bases at J, with 13 bases in the middle. The CDR3 spans 14 residues. Germline assignment: CDR1 SNHLY and CDR2 FYNNEI. The CDR3 spells CASSVGQVAQPQHF. The CDR3, as DNA: TGTGCCAGCAGTGTTGGACAAGTTGCTCAGCCCCAGCATTTT.

The J gene is TRBJ1-4, the V gene TRBV11-2; possible D gene TRBD1, 5 bases. From germline, CDR1 is SGHAT and CDR2 FQNNGV. The ends were cut back, 3 bases at V and 8 bases at J, with 13 bases in the middle. The CDR3 covers 14 residues. The CDR3 DNA is TGTGCCAGCAGCTTTAGCCAGGGTGGGGAAAAACTGTTTTTT. Amino acids: CASSFSQGGEKLFF. The full variable domain, completed using reference TRBV11-2 and TRBJ1-4, is EAGVAQSPRYKIIEKRQSVAFWCNPISGHATLYWYQQILGQGPKLLIQFQNNGVVDDSQLPKDRFSAERLKGVDSTLKIQPAKLEDSAVYLCASSFSQGGEKLFFGSGTQLSVL.

Remarks on this clone: A read error may account for a junction end that differs from germline. The J gene is TRBJ1-1, the V gene TRBV5-1; 7 nucleotides align to TRBD1. In germline, CDR1 is SGHRS, CDR2 YFSETQ. This CDR3 is 13 amino acids long. This CDR3 reads CASSTQGGTDAFF. For the CDR3, the DNA is TGCGCCAGCAGCACCCAGGGGGGTACTGATGCTTTCTTT.

This chain connects TRBV7-6 to TRBJ2-1, with D perhaps matching TRBD2 (5 bases). This CDR3 contains 17 residues. Germline CDR1 SGHVS, CDR2 FNYEAQ. The V end was cut by 0 bases, the J end by 6 bases, with 18 bases between. The CDR3: CASSLAFGLQAPNEQFF. The CDR3 bases are TGTGCCAGCAGCTTAGCCTTTGGACTCCAGGCTCCCAATGAGCAGTTCTTC.

The chain combines TRBV19 with TRBJ2-7; 10 bases are a match to TRBD1. Germline V gives CDR1 LNHDA, CDR2 SQIVND (reference sequence). CDR3 length equals 14 residues. With V trimmed by 3 bases and J by 2 bases, 1 base remained unmatched. CDR3 sequence: CASSMGQGPYEQYF. The CDR3 DNA is TGTGCCAGTAGTATGGGACAGGGGCCCTACGAGCAGTACTTC.

V gene TRBV4-1 combines with J gene TRBJ2-5, with 10 positions matching TRBD2. Trimming took 0 bases from V and 3 from J; bases not matched to a gene: 1. This CDR3 is built from 15 residues. CDR1 MGHRA and CDR2 YSYEKL come from the germline V gene. The CDR3 sequence is CASSQDLAGEETQYF. The DNA for the CDR3 is TGCGCCAGCAGCCAAGATCTAGCGGGGGAAGAGACCCAGTACTTC.

In its sample, this clone was seen once. V usage is TRBV9 and J usage is TRBJ2-3, with 7 bases fitting TRBD1. This CDR3 comprises 17 residues. With 3 bases clipped from V and 0 bases from J, the junction kept 10 bases outside the gene matches. The germline V gene has CDR1 SGDLS and CDR2 YYNGEE. The CDR3 spells CASSARQGTGSTDTQYF. CDR3 DNA: TGTGCCAGCAGCGCTAGACAGGGTACGGGAAGCACAGATACGCAGTATTTT.

The rearrangement links TRBV5-1 to TRBJ2-5, with 7 bases that match TRBD1. This CDR3 spans 16 amino acids. The germline V gene encodes CDR1 SGHRS and CDR2 YFSETQ. J gave up 1 base and V 0 bases, and 6 bases lay outside the gene matches. CDR3 residues: CASSLELTGFQETQYF. The CDR3 nucleotides are TGCGCCAGCAGCTTGGAACTGACAGGGTTCCAAGAGACCCAGTACTTC.

This clone was seen a few times. V usage is TRBV6-5 and J usage is TRBJ1-2; 7 bases match TRBD1. The CDR3 covers 14 residues. The V segment lost 5 bases and the J segment 2 bases; nucleotides outside the gene matches: 5. Looked up from germline, CDR1 is MNHEY and CDR2 is SVGAGI. CDR3 amino acids: CASSLDRSNYGYTF. The CDR3 DNA is TGTGCCAGCAGTCTGGACAGGTCGAACTATGGCTACACCTTC.

The gene calls are TRBV7-6 and TRBJ2-3; D may be TRBD2 (6 bases). The V gene lost 3 bases and the J gene lost 3 bases, with 10 bases spanning the gap. Germline V lookup: CDR1 SGHVS, CDR2 FNYEAQ. The length of the CDR3 is 14 residues. For the CDR3, the DNA is TGTGCCAGCAGCTTGGGGGGACCGACAGATACGCAGTATTTT. This gives the protein CASSLGGPTDTQYF.

This clone was counted only a few times. This chain uses TRBV5-1 with TRBJ2-1, with D tentatively TRBD2 (5 bases). Germline CDR1 and CDR2: SGHRS and YFSETQ. The CDR3 consists of 17 residues. The V gene lost 2 bases and the J gene lost 4 bases, with 19 bases spanning the gap. As DNA, the CDR3 is TGCGCCAGCAGCTTCGGCGGGCTCATCTCGGGGTACAATGAGCAGTTCTTC. Its protein is CASSFGGLISGYNEQFF.

The chain has TRBV5-4 and TRBJ1-2, with 7 bases identical to TRBD1. Germline V CDR1 and CDR2: SGHNT, YYREEE (reference sequence). This CDR3 has 15 residues. After removal of 0 bases from V and 1 base from J, the junction contained 3 bases not matched to a gene. The CDR3 DNA is TGTGCCAGCAGCTTGGCAGGGGGTAATAACTATGGCTACACCTTC. It translates to CASSLAGGNNYGYTF.

The rearrangement joins TRBV30 to TRBJ1-5; D not resolved. V gave up 2 bases and J gave up 6 bases, with 11 bases separating them. CDR1 is GTSNPN, CDR2 SVGIG, per germline (reference sequence). This CDR3 comprises 13 residues. CDR3: CAWSPDTAQPQHF. For the CDR3, the DNA is TGTGCCTGGAGTCCAGACACCGCTCAGCCCCAGCATTTT.

The rearrangement uses TRBV27 and TRBJ2-2, with 10 bases aligning to TRBD2. The CDR3 loop spans 16 amino acids. V was clipped by 5 bases and J by 7 bases; unmatched bases: 10. Germline loops: CDR1 MNHEY, CDR2 SMNVEV (reference sequence). The CDR3 DNA reads as TGTGCCAGCAGTCTAACTAGCGGGGCACAGGGCGGGGAGCTGTTTTTT. Translated, it gives CASSLTSGAQGGELFF.

The chain employs TRBV19 and TRBJ1-1, with a tentative D call TRBD1 (5 bases). Trimming stripped 3 bases from V and 1 base from J, with 12 bases between. CDR1 and CDR2 (germline): LNHDA, SQIVND (reference sequence). This CDR3 contains 15 residues. For the CDR3, the DNA is TGTGCCAGTAGTATTGGGGGAGGGAAGAACACTGAAGCTTTCTTT. It translates to CASSIGGGKNTEAFF.

The chain employs TRBV4-1 and TRBJ2-1, with 10 bases aligning to TRBD2. J lost 2 bases, V lost 4 bases, and 2 bases had no gene match. Per the germline V gene, CDR1 is MGHRA and CDR2 is YSYEKL. The length of the CDR3 is 15 residues. The CDR3 reads CASSPSGGAYNEQFF. As DNA, the CDR3 is TGCGCCAGCAGCCCCAGCGGGGGGGCCTACAATGAGCAGTTCTTC.

This chain connects TRBV29-1 to TRBJ2-3; 10 nucleotides line up with TRBD1. CDR1 and CDR2 (germline): SQVTM, ANQGSEA. The CDR3 contains 11 residues. The junction had 9 bases not matched to a gene; V was cut back by 7 bases and J by 14 bases. CDR3 sequence (DNA): TGCAGCGCTGAGACAGGGGGCCATGGGTATTTT. Residues: CSAETGGHGYF.

The chain uses TRBV7-3 and TRBJ2-3, with D maybe TRBD2 (5 bases). There are 18 residues in the CDR3. Per the germline V gene, CDR1 is SGHTA and CDR2 is FQGTGA. With 2 bases removed from V and 0 bases from J, the gap between germline ends came to 18 bases. The CDR3 nucleotides read TGTGCCAGCAGCTTATGGCCGAGCGGCGGCTCTAGCACAGATACGCAGTATTTT. Translation: CASSLWPSGGSSTDTQYF.

DNA for the CDR3: TGTGCCACCAGCAGAGACCGACAGGGGACTGAAGCTTTCTTT. The encoded protein is CATSRDRQGTEAFF. This chain connects TRBV15 to TRBJ1-1; 8 positions match TRBD1. CDR3 length: 14 amino acids. The trim removed 0 bases at V and 5 bases at J, leaving 2 bases unmatched. Looked up from germline, CDR1 is LNHNV and CDR2 is YYDKDF (reference sequence).

This chain joins TRBV7-6 and TRBJ2-5; a weak D match, TRBD2 (6 bases). CDR3 length: 14 residues. Per the germline V gene, CDR1 is SGHVS and CDR2 is FNYEAQ. Trimming pared 6 bases from V and 1 base from J, leaving 12 bases between. CDR3 sequence: CASSRREVQETQYF. CDR3 bases: TGTGCCAGCAGTCGGAGGGAGGTCCAAGAGACCCAGTACTTC.

The CDR3 DNA follows: TGTGCCAGCTCACGGACAGGGAGCAATGAGCAGTTCTTC. This gives the protein CASSRTGSNEQFF. V usage is TRBV11-3 and J usage is TRBJ2-1; 8 bases are a match to TRBD1. The V gene end was trimmed by 8 bases and the J gene end by 6 bases; junction bases not matched to a gene: 6. This CDR3 region has 13 residues. The germline V gene encodes CDR1 SGHNT and CDR2 YENEEA.

The CDR3 sequence is CASTVGGSSGNTIYF. The CDR3 nucleotides are TGTGCCAGTACGGTCGGCGGCAGCTCTGGAAACACCATATATTTT. This sequence joins TRBV19 and TRBJ1-3; no reliable D call. The ends were cut back, 7 bases at V and 0 bases at J, with 13 bases in the middle. Germline assignment: CDR1 LNHDA and CDR2 SQIVND (reference sequence). This CDR3 comprises 15 residues.

This clone appeared a few times. The J gene is TRBJ2-7, the V gene TRBV5-6; TRBD2 matches at 8 bases. In germline, CDR1 is SGHDT, CDR2 YYEEEE. The CDR3 extends over 14 amino acids. V lost 0 bases and J lost 9; bases outside the gene matches: 8. The CDR3 DNA reads TGTGCCAGCAGCTTGGTGGTAGCGGGGCCGATGCAGTACTTC. This encodes CASSLVVAGPMQYF.

This clone came up a few times. The chain recombines TRBV5-1 with TRBJ1-1, with 9 bases fitting TRBD1. The ends lost 4 bases at V and 3 bases at J; junction bases unmatched: 7. The germline CDR1 and CDR2 sequences are SGHRS and YFSETQ. The CDR3 is 15 residues long. For the CDR3, the DNA is TGCGCCAGCAGCCCCCAGGGACAGGGTCACACTGAAGCTTTCTTT. Residues: CASSPQGQGHTEAFF.

This clone was picked up a small number of times. The genes are TRBV6-4 and TRBJ2-7; a possible D gene is TRBD1 (5 bases). The CDR3 totals 12 residues. Trimming took 5 bases from V and 7 from J, leaving 12 bases between them. CDR1 is MRHNA, CDR2 SNTAGT, per germline. As DNA, the CDR3 is TGTGCCAGCAGTCGACAAGACAGAGAGCAGTACTTC. As protein: CASSRQDREQYF.

The genes are TRBV7-2 and TRBJ2-5, with unresolved D. The CDR3 has 12 amino acids. The ends were cut back, 2 bases at V and 4 bases at J, with 5 bases in the middle. The germline gives CDR1 SGHTA, CDR2 FQGNSA. CDR3 in DNA: TGTGCCAGCAGCTTAACAGCAGAGACCCAGTACTTC. It specifies CASSLTAETQYF.

The chain couples TRBV6-4 to TRBJ2-3, with D possibly matching TRBD2 (7 bases). The CDR3 consists of 15 residues. V was pared by 2 bases and J by 6 bases, with 15 bases between. Germline-derived CDR1 and CDR2 are MRHNA and SNTAGT. The CDR3 sequence is CASSDTGGPGDTQYF. In DNA form, the CDR3 reads TGTGCCAGCAGTGACACGGGGGGCCCTGGTGATACGCAGTATTTT.

The chain recombines TRBV11-1 with TRBJ1-1, with a possible D match to TRBD1 (6 bases). With 3 bases removed from V and 4 bases from J, the gap between germline ends came to 9 bases. Germline-derived CDR1 and CDR2 are SGHAT and FQDESV (reference sequence). There are 13 residues in the CDR3. Written as DNA, the CDR3 is TGTGCCAGCAGCTTTCAGGGGAGCACTGAAGCTTTCTTT. Residues: CASSFQGSTEAFF.